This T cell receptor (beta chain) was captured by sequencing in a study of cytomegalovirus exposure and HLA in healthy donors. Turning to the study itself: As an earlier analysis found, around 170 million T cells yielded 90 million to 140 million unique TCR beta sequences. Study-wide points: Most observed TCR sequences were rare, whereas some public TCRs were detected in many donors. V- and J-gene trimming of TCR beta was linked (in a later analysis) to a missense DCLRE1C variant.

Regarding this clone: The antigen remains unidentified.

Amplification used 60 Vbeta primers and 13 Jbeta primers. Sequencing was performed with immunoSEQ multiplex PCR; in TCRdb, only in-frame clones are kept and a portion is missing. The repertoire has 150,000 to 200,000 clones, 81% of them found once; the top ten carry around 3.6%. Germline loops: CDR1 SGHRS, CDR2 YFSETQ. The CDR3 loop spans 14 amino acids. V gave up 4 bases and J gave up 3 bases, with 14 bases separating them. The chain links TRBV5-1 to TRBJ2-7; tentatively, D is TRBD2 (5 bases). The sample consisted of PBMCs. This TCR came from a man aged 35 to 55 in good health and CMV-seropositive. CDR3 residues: CASSPSGFRYEQYF. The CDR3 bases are TGCGCCAGCAGCCCGTCGGGATTCCGCTACGAGCAGTACTTC.